The 24 T cell receptor beta chains presented below share a single source sample, sequenced in a study of blood T cell repertoires in COVID-19. The assay was immunoSEQ multiplex PCR, and TCRdb's table has in-frame clones only and misses some. The data contain some 64,000 clones, roughly 73% of them singletons. What was sequenced was peripheral blood. All receptors come from a woman between 55 and 75 years old with acute or convalescent COVID-19.

A single count supports this clone. The chain joins TRBV4-1 to TRBJ1-2; 9 bases match TRBD1. The length of the CDR3 is 18 residues. The junction had 17 bases not matched to a gene; V was cut back by 7 bases and J by 2 bases. Germline V lookup: CDR1 MGHRA, CDR2 YSYEKL. The CDR3 DNA follows: TGCGCCAGCACACTTACGACCGGGACAGGGAACGCAAACTATGGCTACACCTTC. Protein: CASTLTTGTGNANYGYTF.

The V call is TRBV19, the J call TRBJ1-1; TRBD1 might be the D (5 bases). The CDR3 sequence is 13 residues long. V was pared by 2 bases and J by 6 bases, with 10 bases between. In germline, CDR1 is LNHDA, CDR2 SQIVND (reference sequence). CDR3 sequence (DNA): TGTGCCAGTAGTATATCGGGGGTCCCTGAAGCTTTCTTT. Protein product: CASSISGVPEAFF.

The gene calls are TRBV27 and TRBJ1-1; D possibly corresponds to TRBD1 (6 bases). The CDR3 loop spans 14 amino acids. Germline V gives CDR1 MNHEY, CDR2 SMNVEV (reference sequence). V lost 4 bases and J 1 base, leaving 10 bases between the germline ends. CDR3 sequence (DNA): TGTGCCAGCAGTTCCAGGGGTGCGAACACTGAAGCTTTCTTT. This codes for CASSSRGANTEAFF.

The chain couples TRBV7-6 to TRBJ2-3, with 8 bases aligning to TRBD2. The CDR3 totals 15 residues. V lost 2 bases and J lost 2; bases outside the gene matches: 3. Germline CDR1 and CDR2: SGHVS and FNYEAQ. DNA for the CDR3: TGTGCCAGCAGCTTATCGCGGGGGGCCACAGATACGCAGTATTTT. This sequence encodes CASSLSRGATDTQYF.

The chain couples TRBV10-3 to TRBJ2-5, with 8 positions matching TRBD2. The length of the CDR3 is 15 residues. The germline V gene has CDR1 ENHRY and CDR2 SYGVKD. V lost 4 bases to trimming and J lost 4 bases; unmatched junction nucleotides: 8. Here the CDR3 DNA reads TGTGCCATCAGTGCATACGGGGGGGCCGGAGAGACCCAGTACTTC. Encoded protein: CAISAYGGAGETQYF.

This chain connects TRBV6-1 to TRBJ2-7; 8 bases align to TRBD1. J was trimmed by 3 bases and V by 1 base; bases with no gene match: 8. The germline V gene has CDR1 MNHNS and CDR2 SASEGT. The length of the CDR3 is 16 residues. DNA for the CDR3: TGTGCCAGCAGTGAAGAGAACAGGGGGATAATCTACGAGCAGTACTTC. Translating it yields CASSEENRGIIYEQYF.

This clone was counted a single time. This rearrangement joins TRBV27 to TRBJ2-5; 11 nucleotides line up with TRBD1. The germline V gene encodes CDR1 MNHEY and CDR2 SMNVEV (reference sequence). With V trimmed by 4 bases and J by 3 bases, 1 base remained unmatched. This CDR3 contains 14 residues. The CDR3 region has the DNA TGTGCCAGCAGTTGGACAGGGGGCGAAGAGACCCAGTACTTC. Translation gives CASSWTGGEETQYF.

This clone showed up just once. The V call is TRBV18, the J call TRBJ1-1; D possibly corresponds to TRBD1 (5 bases). From germline, CDR1 is KGHSH and CDR2 LQKENI. The CDR3 spans 15 residues. The V and J ends lost 2 bases and 7 bases respectively, with 17 bases between them. The chain's CDR3 is CASSPSPAGPGEAFF. CDR3 in DNA: TGTGCCAGCTCACCATCCCCGGCAGGGCCGGGTGAAGCTTTCTTT.

This rearrangement joins TRBV5-1 to TRBJ1-6; D uncertain. This CDR3 contains 15 residues. The V gene lost 5 bases and the J gene lost 2 bases, with 11 bases spanning the gap. Looked up from germline, CDR1 is SGHRS and CDR2 is YFSETQ. The CDR3 DNA reads as TGCGCCAGCAGTGACGGAGAGCCCTATAATTCACCCCTCCACTTT. Translation: CASSDGEPYNSPLHF.

This clone was counted a single time. This chain joins TRBV9 and TRBJ2-1; 7 bases line up with TRBD1. The germline CDR1 and CDR2 sequences are SGDLS and YYNGEE. CDR3 length equals 12 residues. V dropped 4 bases and J dropped 13; count of bases not matched to a gene: 8. CDR3 in amino acids: CASSPSGTAQFF. CDR3 coding DNA: TGTGCCAGCAGCCCCTCCGGGACAGCTCAGTTCTTC.

V gene TRBV5-1 combines with J gene TRBJ2-2, with 8 bases fitting TRBD1. The CDR3 contains 15 residues. The germline V gene has CDR1 SGHRS and CDR2 YFSETQ. After removal of 4 bases from V and 7 bases from J, the junction contained 9 bases not matched to a gene. DNA for the CDR3: TGCGCCAGCAGCCCCAGGGGGCGCGGTGACGGGGAGCTGTTTTTT. This translates into CASSPRGRGDGELFF.

The V and J genes are TRBV7-3 and TRBJ2-3; no clear D gene. This CDR3 is 12 amino acids long. The germline V gene has CDR1 SGHTA and CDR2 FQGTGA. V lost 6 bases to trimming and J lost 5 bases, with 9 bases between them. DNA of the CDR3: TGTGCCAGCAGTACCTATGAAGATACGCAGTATTTT. Its protein is CASSTYEDTQYF.

This clone showed up just once. The rearrangement joins TRBV5-1 to TRBJ1-1; D is perhaps TRBD1 (6 bases). V lost 0 bases to trimming and J lost 6 bases, with 15 bases between them. There are 15 residues in the CDR3. The germline gives CDR1 SGHRS, CDR2 YFSETQ. The CDR3 protein is CASSLVAGAVAEAFF. CDR3 coding DNA: TGCGCCAGCAGCTTGGTGGCGGGGGCAGTCGCTGAAGCTTTCTTT.

V is TRBV7-3 and J is TRBJ1-1; the D is unclear. Germline-derived CDR1 and CDR2 are SGHTA and FQGTGA. The CDR3 length is 14 residues. V was cut by 2 bases and J by 0 bases, with 7 bases left in between. The CDR3 sequence: CASSLSGMNTEAFF. CDR3 DNA: TGTGCCAGCAGCTTATCAGGAATGAACACTGAAGCTTTCTTT.

This sequence joins TRBV3-1 (or the pseudogene TRBV3-2) and TRBJ2-6; D is unresolved. The CDR3 loop spans 15 amino acids. The V gene lost 3 bases and the J gene lost 4 bases, with 10 bases spanning the gap. CDR1 is LGHDT and CDR2 is YNNKEL in the germline V gene (reference sequence). The CDR3 loop is CASSHESRGANVLTF. CDR3 sequence (DNA): TGTGCCAGCAGCCACGAGTCCCGAGGGGCCAACGTCCTGACTTTC.

V gene TRBV19 combines with J gene TRBJ1-1; 7 bases match TRBD1. Germline loops: CDR1 LNHDA, CDR2 SQIVND (reference sequence). This CDR3 contains 13 residues. The ends lost 5 bases at V and 5 bases at J; junction bases unmatched: 5. The CDR3 DNA reads as TGTGCCAGTAGTGCACAGGGGAGAACTGAAGCTTTCTTT. Protein sequence: CASSAQGRTEAFF.

This clone has more than one count but fewer than ten. The V call is TRBV4-1, the J call TRBJ2-3, with D tentatively TRBD2 (6 bases). CDR1 is MGHRA and CDR2 is YSYEKL in the germline V gene. Trimming left V 1 base short and J 0 bases short, with 11 bases between. This CDR3 is 16 amino acids long. CDR3 nucleotide sequence: TGCGCCAGCAGCCAAGTCGGGGGACTTAGCACAGATACGCAGTATTTT. Protein sequence: CASSQVGGLSTDTQYF.

The DNA of the CDR3 is TGTGCCAGCAGTGATCCAGGGGGAAACACCATATATTTT. Its protein is CASSDPGGNTIYF. The V call is TRBV6-1, the J call TRBJ1-3, with D perhaps matching TRBD1 (5 bases). This CDR3 region has 13 residues. CDR1 and CDR2 (germline): MNHNS, SASEGT. V was clipped by 3 bases and J by 4 bases, with 7 bases between them.

The chain has TRBV9 and TRBJ2-3; tentatively, D is TRBD2 (6 bases). The germline V gene encodes CDR1 SGDLS and CDR2 YYNGEE. The length of the CDR3 is 13 residues. V lost 4 bases and J lost 6, with 12 bases in between. CDR3 sequence: CASSQGLEDTQYF. The CDR3 region has the DNA TGTGCCAGCAGCCAGGGACTCGAGGATACGCAGTATTTT.

The rearrangement uses TRBV12-5 and TRBJ2-5; 8 bases line up with TRBD1. The germline gives CDR1 LGHNT, CDR2 FRNRAP. This CDR3 has 15 residues. The V segment lost 6 bases and the J segment 1 base; nucleotides outside the gene matches: 7. The CDR3 region has the DNA TGTGCTAGTGGACTCGGGGACAGGCCCCAAGAGACCCAGTACTTC. Encoded protein: CASGLGDRPQETQYF.

The genes are TRBV4-1 and TRBJ1-6; D may be TRBD1 (6 bases). The CDR3 has 14 amino acids. Germline CDR1 and CDR2: MGHRA and YSYEKL. The V end was cut by 3 bases, the J end by 9 bases, with 12 bases between. CDR3 amino acids: CASSHGQGTSPLHF. The CDR3 DNA reads as TGCGCCAGCAGCCACGGGCAGGGGACTTCACCCCTCCACTTT.

This chain joins TRBV14 and TRBJ1-1; TRBD1 matches at 9 bases. CDR3 length: 17 residues. Germline V gene sequence: CDR1 SGHDN, CDR2 FVKESK. V lost 4 bases to trimming and J lost 5 bases; unmatched junction nucleotides: 14. CDR3 sequence (DNA): TGTGCCAGCAGCCCTTACAGGGGGCCGTGGGATTATACTGAAGCTTTCTTT. Encoded protein: CASSPYRGPWDYTEAFF.

J is TRBJ2-5 and V is TRBV15; no reliable D call. Per the germline V gene, CDR1 is LNHNV and CDR2 is YYDKDF (reference sequence). Trimming removed 1 base from V and 1 base from J, with 10 bases in between. This CDR3 has 15 amino acids. The CDR3, as DNA: TGTGCCACCAGCAGAGGTGGGCAGGTCCAAGAGACCCAGTACTTC. Translated, it gives CATSRGGQVQETQYF. Full variable domain (missing parts from reference TRBV15 and TRBJ2-5): DAMVIQNPRYQVTQFGKPVTLSCSQTLNHNVMYWYQQKSSQAPKLLFHYYDKDFNNEADTPDNFQSRRPNTSFCFLDIRSPGLGDTAMYLCATSRGGQVQETQYFGPGTRLLVL.

V gene TRBV7-8 combines with J gene TRBJ1-2; 7 bases are a match to TRBD1. Looked up from germline, CDR1 is SGHVS and CDR2 is FQNEAQ. The CDR3 totals 16 residues. After removal of 2 bases from V and 4 bases from J, the junction contained 10 bases not matched to a gene. The CDR3 DNA reads TGTGCCAGCAGCTTACCCCGGACAGGCCCTATCTATGGCTACACCTTC. Amino acids: CASSLPRTGPIYGYTF.